The rows below give T cell receptor beta chains drawn from one sample of a study of cytomegalovirus exposure and HLA in healthy donors. The repertoire was sequenced with immunoSEQ multiplex PCR; TCRdb's copy has only in-frame clones and lacks some. The sample carries under 150,000 clones, 80% recorded once. Material: PBMCs. These receptor sequences come from a male donor in good health and CMV-seropositive. Each CDR3 is given with its conserved first and last residue.

V,CDR3
TRBV6-5,CASRNTHSGANVLTF
TRBV6-1,CASSPFDTKGTEAFF
TRBV27,CASSLDPPTGNNYGYTF
TRBV5-5,CASSLAVDQTGGSNQPQHF
TRBV18,CASLTQWNTEAFF
TRBV7-8,CASSLVTGGYTEAFF
TRBV9,CASSVSFGGADTQYF
TRBV9,CASSGPSYEQYF
TRBV14,CASSQGVDTNYEKLFF
TRBV5-6,CASSLGSSRYEQYF
TRBV19,CASRTGADTQYF
TRBV11-2,CASSLITDSPLHF
TRBV6-5,CASSYTPGGHGYTF
TRBV6-6,CASSPPATGSEQYF
TRBV29-1,CSVTRRAPGAKNIQYF
TRBV5-3,CARSWGGTYNEQFF
TRBV19,CASSMGRGGYEQYF
TRBV5-1,CASSPRTDPPNEQYF
TRBV27,CASSPGTVSYEQYF
TRBV7-9,CASSSSLGRGTEAFF
TRBV5-1,CASSVGLAGGLETQYF
TRBV6-6,CASTGAEPVGGYTF
TRBV2,CASSETGTTSGRMRYEQYF
TRBV9,CASSVAGGFNQPQHF
TRBV4-1,CASSQVGRAAYGYTF
TRBV28,CASRPPAGTSGSPLHF
TRBV11-2,CASSSTQGAGEKLFF
TRBV5-6,CASSLPGGYEQYF
TRBV19,CATRQGATFF
TRBV27,CASSFNNGGQETQYF
TRBV29-1,CSGNRGGEAFF
TRBV25-1,CASSEGDGSSYNEQFF
TRBV19,CASRDISGDRGYQPQHF
TRBV9,CASSGGTSLRELFF
TRBV15,CATSSRDRVEETQYF